These T cell receptor beta chains were read from a single sample in a study of cytomegalovirus exposure and HLA in healthy donors. Data came from immunoSEQ multiplex PCR; TCRdb stores just in-frame clones and leaves some out. The sample lists about 110,000 clones, around 80% occurring once. Source material: PBMCs. The receptors here all came from a young man in good health and CMV-seropositive. The CDR3 runs from the conserved cysteine through the conserved F or W. Fields, in order: CDR3 protein, CDR3 DNA, D gene, clone size, J gene, CDR3 length, V gene. A D gene is named only where the DNA matches it firmly. Not every row has a clone size; where given, it reads once, few, many or a size class.

cdr3_aa: CASSQLQGRPEAFF
cdr3_nt: TGTGCCAGCAGCCAACTACAGGGCAGGCCTGAAGCTTTCTTT
d_call: .
clone_size: .
j_call: TRBJ1-1
cdr3_length: 14
v_call: TRBV28

cdr3_aa: CASSLGGTNQETQYF
cdr3_nt: TGTGCCAGCAGCTTAGGGGGGACTAATCAAGAGACCCAGTACTTC
d_call: TRBD2
clone_size: once
j_call: TRBJ2-5
cdr3_length: 15
v_call: TRBV11-3

cdr3_aa: CASRGDTSTDTQYF
cdr3_nt: TGCGCCAGCAGGGGGGACACGAGCACAGATACGCAGTATTTT
d_call: .
clone_size: few
j_call: TRBJ2-3
cdr3_length: 14
v_call: TRBV10-2

cdr3_aa: CASSSNSRTGRDTQYF
cdr3_nt: TGTGCCAGCAGCTCGAATAGCCGGACAGGGCGAGATACGCAGTATTTT
d_call: TRBD1
clone_size: .
j_call: TRBJ2-3
cdr3_length: 16
v_call: TRBV7-9

cdr3_aa: CASSIRGREGQPQHF
cdr3_nt: TGTGCCAGTAGTATCAGGGGGCGCGAGGGTCAGCCCCAGCATTTT
d_call: TRBD1
clone_size: .
j_call: TRBJ1-5
cdr3_length: 15
v_call: TRBV19

cdr3_aa: CASSPNPGLDGYTF
cdr3_nt: TGTGCCAGCAGTCCCAACCCGGGACTAGATGGCTACACCTTC
d_call: .
clone_size: .
j_call: TRBJ1-2
cdr3_length: 14
v_call: TRBV27

cdr3_aa: CASSFTGGNNEKLFF
cdr3_nt: TGTGCCAGCAGTTTTACGGGGGGAAATAATGAAAAACTGTTTTTT
d_call: .
clone_size: .
j_call: TRBJ1-4
cdr3_length: 15
v_call: TRBV9

cdr3_aa: CASSVSGGGETQYF
cdr3_nt: TGTGCCAGCAGCGTTAGCGGGGGTGGGGAGACCCAGTACTTC
d_call: TRBD2
clone_size: .
j_call: TRBJ2-5
cdr3_length: 14
v_call: TRBV9

cdr3_aa: CASSYLQGAGTGELFF
cdr3_nt: TGTGCCAGCAGTTACTTACAGGGGGCAGGCACCGGGGAGCTGTTTTTT
d_call: TRBD1
clone_size: .
j_call: TRBJ2-2
cdr3_length: 16
v_call: TRBV6-6

cdr3_aa: CASAQSGGPGNQPQHF
cdr3_nt: TGCGCCAGCGCCCAGAGCGGGGGGCCGGGCAATCAGCCCCAGCATTTT
d_call: .
clone_size: .
j_call: TRBJ1-5
cdr3_length: 16
v_call: TRBV4-3

cdr3_aa: CASSFTQGTEAFF
cdr3_nt: TGTGCCAGCAGCTTTACCCAGGGCACTGAAGCTTTCTTT
d_call: .
clone_size: .
j_call: TRBJ1-1
cdr3_length: 13
v_call: TRBV13

cdr3_aa: CASSTGGARNGYTF
cdr3_nt: TGTGCCAGTAGTACCGGGGGGGCGCGGAATGGCTACACCTTC
d_call: .
clone_size: once
j_call: TRBJ1-2
cdr3_length: 14
v_call: TRBV19

cdr3_aa: CAISQGGSNQPQHF
cdr3_nt: TGTGCCATCAGTCAGGGAGGAAGCAATCAGCCCCAGCATTTT
d_call: .
clone_size: .
j_call: TRBJ1-5
cdr3_length: 14
v_call: TRBV10-3

cdr3_aa: CASSLAAGGLYEQYF
cdr3_nt: TGTGCCAGCAGCTTAGCAGCGGGGGGTCTGTACGAGCAGTACTTC
d_call: TRBD2
clone_size: few
j_call: TRBJ2-7
cdr3_length: 15
v_call: TRBV7-8

cdr3_aa: CASSLSGGGNEQFF
cdr3_nt: TGTGCCAGCAGCTTAAGCGGGGGGGGCAATGAGCAGTTCTTC
d_call: TRBD2
clone_size: .
j_call: TRBJ2-1
cdr3_length: 14
v_call: TRBV7-3

cdr3_aa: CASSSGQGLGGNTIYF
cdr3_nt: TGTGCCAGCAGCTCGGGACAGGGGCTTGGTGGAAACACCATATATTTT
d_call: TRBD1
clone_size: .
j_call: TRBJ1-3
cdr3_length: 16
v_call: TRBV7-8

cdr3_aa: CASSLAGGEGYGYTF
cdr3_nt: TGTGCCAGCAGTTTGGCAGGGGGCGAGGGCTATGGCTACACCTTC
d_call: TRBD1
clone_size: .
j_call: TRBJ1-2
cdr3_length: 15
v_call: TRBV6-5

cdr3_aa: CASSGGGPRTDTQYF
cdr3_nt: TGTGCCAGCAGTGGAGGAGGGCCGCGTACAGATACGCAGTATTTT
d_call: .
clone_size: .
j_call: TRBJ2-3
cdr3_length: 15
v_call: TRBV2

cdr3_aa: CASSGVGASGENEQFF
cdr3_nt: TGTGCCAGCAGTGGGGTGGGGGCTAGCGGGGAAAATGAGCAGTTCTTC
d_call: TRBD2
clone_size: .
j_call: TRBJ2-1
cdr3_length: 16
v_call: TRBV2

cdr3_aa: CASSLGSPDYEQYF
cdr3_nt: TGTGCCAGCAGTCTTGGGAGCCCCGACTACGAGCAGTACTTC
d_call: .
clone_size: .
j_call: TRBJ2-7
cdr3_length: 14
v_call: TRBV7-2